The 8 T cell receptor beta chains below all came from one sample that was sequenced in a study of T cell responses to AZD1222 COVID-19 vaccine. The protocol was immunoSEQ multiplex PCR, while the TCRdb copy is restricted to in-frame clones and leaves out a portion. The sample consists of some 180,000 clones, over 80% of them appearing once. The source material was peripheral blood, sampled on day 0 of AZD1222 vaccination. These receptors were obtained from an adult in good health.

The chain uses TRBV30 and TRBJ1-1, with unresolved D. CDR1 is GTSNPN, CDR2 SVGIG, per germline (reference sequence). The CDR3 is made up of 12 amino acids. V lost 4 bases, J lost 5 bases, and 11 bases lay in between. CDR3 protein: CAWKRRATEAFF. CDR3 sequence (DNA): TGTGCCTGGAAGAGGAGGGCGACTGAAGCTTTCTTT.

This chain connects TRBV18 to TRBJ1-2, with D maybe TRBD1 (5 bases). This CDR3 has 12 residues. Trimming cost V 8 bases and J 7 bases, with 14 bases left between them. Germline values: CDR1 KGHSH, CDR2 LQKENI. CDR3 sequence (DNA): TGTGCCAGCCGAGGGGACGCGGGTGGCTACACCTTC. Translation: CASRGDAGGYTF.

J is TRBJ1-1 and V is TRBV7-9, with unresolved D. In germline, CDR1 is SEHNR, CDR2 FQNEAQ (reference sequence). The CDR3 sequence is 14 residues long. V was clipped by 2 bases and J by 5 bases, with 12 bases between them. CDR3 nucleotide sequence: TGTGCCAGCAGCTTAATGCTGGGCGGGACTGAAGCTTTCTTT. This translates into CASSLMLGGTEAFF.

The V gene is TRBV5-4, the J gene TRBJ2-7; 10 bases align to TRBD1. V lost 4 bases and J lost 1; bases outside the gene matches: 5. The CDR3 covers 15 residues. Germline V gene data show CDR1 as SGHNT and CDR2 as YYREEE (reference sequence). The CDR3 bases are TGTGCCAGCAGCCCCGGACAGGGGGTATCCTACGAGCAGTACTTC. Translating it yields CASSPGQGVSYEQYF.

The CDR3 DNA reads TGTGCCAGTATTCGAACCGGGACAGGTTTTTTCTCTGGGGCCAACGTCCTGACTTTC. Translating it yields CASIRTGTGFFSGANVLTF. This chain connects TRBV19 to TRBJ2-6; 8 bases are a match to TRBD1. The germline CDR1 and CDR2 sequences are LNHDA and SQIVND (reference sequence). With V trimmed by 7 bases and J by 0 bases, 14 bases remained unmatched. This CDR3 is 19 amino acids long.

The rearrangement uses TRBV28 and TRBJ1-2, with a tentative D call TRBD1 (5 bases). The ends were cut back, 5 bases at V and 2 bases at J, with 12 bases in the middle. CDR1 and CDR2 from the germline V gene are MDHEN and SYDVKM. This CDR3 is 14 amino acids long. The CDR3 coding sequence is TGTGCCAGCAGTATGGGGGGGGTAAACTATGGCTACACCTTC. This codes for CASSMGGVNYGYTF.

This chain joins TRBV12-2 and TRBJ1-1. TRBV12-2 represents a pseudogene. CDR3 length equals 15 residues. The CDR3: CASRPGPLRGTEAFF. The CDR3 coding sequence is TGTGCAAGTCGCCCCGGTCCGCTTCGGGGCACTGAAGCTTTCTTT.

The V and J genes are TRBV19 and TRBJ2-1, with D tentatively TRBD1 (6 bases). The CDR3 is 14 amino acids. CDR1 is LNHDA and CDR2 is SQIVND in the germline V gene (reference sequence). Trimming took 3 bases from V and 8 from J, leaving 14 bases between them. CDR3 region: CASSIQGSSDEQFF. The CDR3 DNA is TGTGCCAGTAGTATCCAGGGGTCTAGTGATGAGCAGTTCTTC.